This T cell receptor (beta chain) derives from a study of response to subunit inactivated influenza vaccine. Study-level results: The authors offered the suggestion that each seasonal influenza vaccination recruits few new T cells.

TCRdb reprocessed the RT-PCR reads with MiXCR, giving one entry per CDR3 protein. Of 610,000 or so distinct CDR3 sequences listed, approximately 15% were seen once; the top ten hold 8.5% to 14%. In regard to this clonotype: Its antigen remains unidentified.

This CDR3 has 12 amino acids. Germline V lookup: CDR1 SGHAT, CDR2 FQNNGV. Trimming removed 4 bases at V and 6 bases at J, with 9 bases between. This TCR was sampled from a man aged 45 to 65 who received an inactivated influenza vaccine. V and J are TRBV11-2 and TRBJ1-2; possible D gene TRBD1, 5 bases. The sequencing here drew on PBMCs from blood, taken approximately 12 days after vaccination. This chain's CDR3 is CASSWMGDGYTF. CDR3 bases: TGTGCCAGCAGCTGGATGGGGGATGGCTACACCTTC.